Each of the 2 T cell receptor beta chains below was sequenced from the same sample in a study of OX40 agonist ivuxolimab in advanced cancers. Profiled with immunoSEQ multiplex PCR; TCRdb holds only in-frame clones, not every one. The sample yields 50,000 to 65,000 clones, roughly nine tenths seen once. Source: CD4+ or CD8+ T cells sorted from blood, taken in a trial of the OX40 agonist ivuxolimab. The receptors originated from an adult with an advanced solid tumor such as melanoma, head and neck, liver or kidney cancer.

This sequence joins TRBV7-2 and TRBJ1-1, with D tentatively TRBD1 (5 bases). The CDR3 is 14 residues long. CDR1 SGHTA and CDR2 FQGNSA come from the germline V gene. V was clipped by 5 bases and J by 1 base, with 11 bases between them. The CDR3 coding sequence is TGTGCCAGCAGCCGGCCCGGGGCGAACACTGAAGCTTTCTTT. Translation gives CASSRPGANTEAFF.

The J gene is TRBJ2-1, the V gene TRBV6-1; possibly TRBD1 or TRBD2 for D (5 bases each). The CDR3 totals 13 residues. The germline V gene encodes CDR1 MNHNS and CDR2 SASEGT. Trimming shortened V by 11 bases and J by 9 bases, and 20 bases separated the two germline ends. CDR3 coding DNA: TGTGCCGCCGGGGACGGCTATCGGGGTGAGCAGTTCTTC. It encodes CAAGDGYRGEQFF.